This T cell receptor beta chain originates from a study of blood T cell repertoires in COVID-19. Study in general: Samples of COVID-19 (acute and convalescent) were obtained from the United States, Italy and Spain. Nucleic acid was either cDNA or gDNA, and it came from T cells, B-cell-depleted T cells, or PBMCs.

Data came from immunoSEQ multiplex PCR; TCRdb stores just in-frame clones and leaves some out. The repertoire holds fewer than 700,000 clones, with about 89% as singletons. The source of this sequence is a woman aged 50 to 60 with COVID-19, enrolled during active disease. The sequencing input was peripheral blood.

The CDR3 DNA reads TGTGCCAGCAGTGAAGGTAGCGGGGGGCTCTGGACCCAGTACTTC. Its protein is CASSEGSGGLWTQYF. J is TRBJ2-5 and V is TRBV6-1; TRBD2 aligns across 10 bases. CDR3 length: 15 residues. V gave up 1 base and J gave up 7 bases; unmatched junction bases: 6. Germline CDR1 reads MNHNS; CDR2 reads SASEGT.